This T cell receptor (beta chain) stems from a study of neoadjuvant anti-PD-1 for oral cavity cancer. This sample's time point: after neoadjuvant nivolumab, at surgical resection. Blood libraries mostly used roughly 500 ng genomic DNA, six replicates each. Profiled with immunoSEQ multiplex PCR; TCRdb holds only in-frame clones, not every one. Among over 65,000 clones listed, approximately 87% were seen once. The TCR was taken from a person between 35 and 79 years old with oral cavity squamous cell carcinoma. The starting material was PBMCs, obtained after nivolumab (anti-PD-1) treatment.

The CDR3 region is CASSSGTGDTIYF. Here the CDR3 DNA reads TGTGCCAGCAGCTCTGGGACAGGGGACACCATATATTTT. The chain employs TRBV11-3 and TRBJ1-3; 10 positions match TRBD1. The CDR3 is 13 amino acids. In germline, CDR1 is SGHNT, CDR2 YENEEA. V gave up 4 bases and J gave up 8 bases; unmatched junction bases: 2.